This T cell receptor (beta chain) was recorded in a study of shared clonotypes between healthy human individuals (dated by TCRdb to about 2020). Describing the broader study: The cohort comprised a couple of women and a few men aged 18 to 49 years. For each donor, CD4 naive and CD4 memory were each run on three plates, CD8 naive on two plates, and CD8 memory on one plate. Each donor's leukapheresis produced roughly between about 0.9 and 9.5 billion PBMCs. Libraries were prepared and TCR repertoires were sequenced by different laboratories using diverse techniques, in order to increase sequencing depth and limit assay-specific biases. The study deeply sequenced blood TCR repertoires of about five healthy adults to estimate repertoire size and the extent of clonotype sharing between individuals.

Healthy HIV-negative adults with no recently reported acute infections or vaccinations were included as donors. Only Caucasian adults living in Nashville, Tennessee, USA were represented among the donors. CD8 memory samples combined magnetically selected CD45RO+ cells with CCR7-negative CD45RA+ effector memory (TemRA) cells. Blood was obtained by leukapheresis, after which PBMCs were separated by Ficoll-Histopaque density gradient centrifugation and cryopreserved in liquid nitrogen vapor phase. Purity and quantity of every magnetically sorted T cell population were checked by analytical flow cytometry. From each sorted fraction, genomic DNA was isolated and quantified by UV absorbance on a Nanodrop 2000c. General findings and caveats noted by the study authors: Based on pairwise subsampling, the degree of clonotype sharing among donors was expected to be affected by sequencing depth. Even with the large sequencing depth, rarefaction of the sorted-subset datasets indicated that sequencing was incomplete. The small number of donors limited the genetic and exposure-history diversity represented. Compared with non-shared clonotypes, the clonotypes found in all four sorted-subset donors had higher generation probabilities. Estimated clonotype richness was generally larger for naive than for memory subsets. Across a few donors, approximately 4.6% of naive CD4, approximately 3.6% of naive CD8, around 2.5% of memory CD4, and around 0.4% of memory CD8 clonotypes were shared. Sampling was limited to blood, and TCR repertoires in tissue likely differ from TCR repertoires in blood.

Using the deep immunoSEQ assay, multiplex PCR amplified TCR CDR3 regions from genomic DNA. Extracted genomic DNA from each cell subset was distributed evenly across all wells of several immunoSEQ 96-well plates, and each plate was treated as a replicate. Each replicate PCR for sorted subsets received about 220 ng genomic DNA, equal to roughly 29,000 T cell genomes. Purified libraries were quantified with a Qubit 3.0 fluorometer, sized on a Bioanalyzer 2100, and re-quantified with the KAPA Library Quantification kit. Every immunoSEQ 96-well plate was sequenced on a separate single-read 150-cycle Illumina NextSeq 550 flow cell. On the authors' methods: The immunoSEQ output contained only junctional sequences without quality scores, so filtering could not match that applied to full-length reads. To assign V/J genes and CDR3, sequences were annotated using PyIR, a Python wrapper for IgBLAST v1.9, with IMGT germline references. Any read was removed if the V/J assignment was weak (E-value above 1e-6), the CDR3 was missing, or the read contained stop codons, out-of-frame junctions, or ambiguous translated residues. A V3J clonotype was defined by an identical inferred V gene, J gene, and CDR3 amino acid sequence. Percentage overlap between repertoires was calculated by dividing the number of shared unique clonotypes by the size of the smaller repertoire. Three approaches were used to assess repertoire richness: RTK rarefaction, the Chao1 estimator, and Recon v2.1 estimates of unobserved clonotypes. OLGA was used to compute generation probabilities for all TCRbeta clonotypes that the gDNA method yielded from a few donors. The table was pulled from immuneACCESS by TCRdb, which kept in-frame rearrangements only. Such tables lose some clones; where checked, under half of the loss comes from unresolved V genes, and the rest has no known cause. V and J calls plus clone size are reproduced from that table; the DNA served to infer D and trimming. The sample data list around 690,000 clones, and 90% of these were observed just once. The top ten hold around a third of the sample.

This clone showed up just once. Its recognized antigen is unknown. No much larger clone is present one base from it, and per-base qualities are unavailable. V has 4 bases trimmed and J has 2 bases trimmed; junction bases matching no gene number 6. CDR1 and CDR2 are read off the germline V gene as SQVTM and ANQGSEA. Measured from the cysteine to the phenylalanine, the CDR3 is 14 residues long. Kept here is only the CDR3 DNA, which spans 42 bases and is read in frame from base 1. Material for sequencing was memory CD8+ T cells from PBMCs. The cell subset or site label here, explained by the study, means: CD45RO+ cells pooled with CCR7-negative TemRA cells. The rearrangement joined TRBV29-1 to TRBJ2-7, and 9 junction bases match TRBD2. This receptor was identified in a man in his late teens or twenties in good health. Some clones in this sample may be carry-over from other donors' samples. Here is the DNA: TGCAGCGTTGGGCTAGCGGGGCCTACCTACGAGCAGTACTTC. This sequence encodes CSVGLAGPTYEQYF.